The clone carrying this TCR beta chain occurred many times. Antigen: not known. The sample is drawn from a study of early T cells in non-severe SARS-CoV-2 infection. Across the study: Chains were unpaired, as sequencing was done on bulk RNA from unsorted whole blood. Study-wide points: Private and CD4 specificities were missed by VDJdb matching, which favored anti-spike CD8 responses.

Individual cDNA molecules were tagged with unique molecular identifiers. TCRdb redid the calling of the 5' RACE reads with MiXCR, one entry per CDR3 protein. The top ten hold 3% to 3.5% of the sample, which has some 66,000 distinct CDR3 sequences, roughly 9.1% seen once. The CDR3 consists of 18 residues. After removal of 2 bases from V and 0 bases from J, the junction contained 8 bases not matched to a gene. In germline, CDR1 is LGHNA, CDR2 YNFKEQ. The chain employs TRBV4-2 and TRBJ2-3, with 10 bases fitting TRBD2. Sequenced: whole blood. The TCR sequence derives from an adult who was a healthcare worker with PCR-confirmed SARS-CoV-2 infection or an uninfected control (not recorded which). CDR3: CASSQSASGGLSTDTQYF. The CDR3 bases are TGTGCCAGCAGCCAAAGCGCTAGCGGGGGCCTGAGCACAGATACGCAGTATTTT.